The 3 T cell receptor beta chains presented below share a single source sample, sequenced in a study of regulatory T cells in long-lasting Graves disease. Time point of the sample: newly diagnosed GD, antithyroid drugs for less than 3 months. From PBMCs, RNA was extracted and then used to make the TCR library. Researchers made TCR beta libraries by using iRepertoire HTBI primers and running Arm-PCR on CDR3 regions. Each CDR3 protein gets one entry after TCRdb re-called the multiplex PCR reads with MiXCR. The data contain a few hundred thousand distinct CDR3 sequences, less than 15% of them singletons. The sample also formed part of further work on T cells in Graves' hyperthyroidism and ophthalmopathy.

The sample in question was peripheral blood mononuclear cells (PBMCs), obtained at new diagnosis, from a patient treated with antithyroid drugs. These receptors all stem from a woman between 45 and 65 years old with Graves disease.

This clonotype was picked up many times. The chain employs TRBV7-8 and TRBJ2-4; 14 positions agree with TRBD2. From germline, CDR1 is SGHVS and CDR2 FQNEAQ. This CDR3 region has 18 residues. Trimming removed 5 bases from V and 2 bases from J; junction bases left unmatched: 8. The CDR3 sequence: CASSPGTSGSWSKNIQYF. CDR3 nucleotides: TGTGCCAGCAGCCCCGGGACTAGCGGGAGTTGGTCCAAAAACATTCAGTACTTC. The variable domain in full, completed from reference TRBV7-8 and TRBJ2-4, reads GAGVSQSPRYKVAKRGQDVALRCDPISGHVSLFWYQQALGQGPEFLTYFQNEAQLDKSGLPSDRFFAERPEGSVSTLKIQRTQQEDSAVYLCASSPGTSGSWSKNIQYFGAGTRLSVL.

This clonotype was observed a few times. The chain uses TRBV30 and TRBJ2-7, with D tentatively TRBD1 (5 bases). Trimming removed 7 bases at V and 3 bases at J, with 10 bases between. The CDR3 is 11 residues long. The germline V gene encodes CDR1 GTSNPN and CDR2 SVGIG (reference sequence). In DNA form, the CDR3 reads TGTGCCTTAGGGGCCCACTACGAGCAGTACTTC. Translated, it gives CALGAHYEQYF.

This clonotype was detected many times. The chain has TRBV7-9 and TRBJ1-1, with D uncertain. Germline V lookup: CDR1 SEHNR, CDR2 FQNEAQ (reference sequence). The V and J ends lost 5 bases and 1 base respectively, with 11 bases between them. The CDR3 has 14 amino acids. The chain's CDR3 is CASSQHDGNTEAFF. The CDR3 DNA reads TGTGCCAGCAGCCAACATGACGGGAACACTGAAGCTTTCTTT. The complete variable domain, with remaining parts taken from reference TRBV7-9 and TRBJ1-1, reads DTGVSQNPRHKITKRGQNVTFRCDPISEHNRLYWYRQTLGQGPEFLTYFQNEAQLEKSRLLSDRFSAERPKGSFSTLEIQRTEQGDSAMYLCASSQHDGNTEAFFGQGTRLTVV.